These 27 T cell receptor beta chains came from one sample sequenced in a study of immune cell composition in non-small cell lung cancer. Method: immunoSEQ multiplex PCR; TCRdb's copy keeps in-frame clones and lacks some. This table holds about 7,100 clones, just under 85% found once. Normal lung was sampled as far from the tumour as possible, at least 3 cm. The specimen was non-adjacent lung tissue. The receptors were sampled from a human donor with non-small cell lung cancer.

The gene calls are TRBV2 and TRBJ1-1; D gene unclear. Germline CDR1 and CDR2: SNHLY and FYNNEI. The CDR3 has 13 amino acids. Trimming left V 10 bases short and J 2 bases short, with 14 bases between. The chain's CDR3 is CATRAQTNTEAFF. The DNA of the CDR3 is TGTGCCACCCGGGCCCAAACAAACACTGAAGCTTTCTTT.

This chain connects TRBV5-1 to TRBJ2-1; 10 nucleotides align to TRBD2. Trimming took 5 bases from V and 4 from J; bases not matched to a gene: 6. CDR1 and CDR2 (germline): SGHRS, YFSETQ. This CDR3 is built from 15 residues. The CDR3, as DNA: TGCGCCAGCAGATATTCTAGCGGGGGTTACAATGAGCAGTTCTTC. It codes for CASRYSSGGYNEQFF.

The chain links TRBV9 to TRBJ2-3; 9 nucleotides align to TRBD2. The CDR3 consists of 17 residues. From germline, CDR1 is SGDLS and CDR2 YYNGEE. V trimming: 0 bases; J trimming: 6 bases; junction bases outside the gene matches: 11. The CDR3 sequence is CASSVEARGGGADTQYF. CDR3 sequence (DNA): TGTGCCAGCAGCGTAGAGGCTCGGGGCGGGGGGGCGGATACGCAGTATTTT.

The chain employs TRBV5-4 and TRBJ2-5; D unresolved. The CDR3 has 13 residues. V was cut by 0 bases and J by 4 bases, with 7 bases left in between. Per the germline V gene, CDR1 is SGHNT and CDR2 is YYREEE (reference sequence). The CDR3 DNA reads TGTGCCAGCAGCTTGGGAGTTCGAGAGACCCAGTACTTC. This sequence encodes CASSLGVRETQYF.

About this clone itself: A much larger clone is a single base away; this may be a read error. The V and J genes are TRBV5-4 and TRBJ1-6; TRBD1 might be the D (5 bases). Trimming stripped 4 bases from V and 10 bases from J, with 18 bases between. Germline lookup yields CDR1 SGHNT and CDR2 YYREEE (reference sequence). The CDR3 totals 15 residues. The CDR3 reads CASSQDSGQGSPLHF. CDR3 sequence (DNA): TGTGCCAGCAGCCAAGATTCAGGCCAGGGATCACCCCTCCACTTT.

The CDR3 loop is CASSPGLAGGPGEQFF. The CDR3 coding sequence is TGTGCCAGCAGCCCGGGACTAGCGGGGGGGCCCGGTGAGCAGTTCTTC. J is TRBJ2-1 and V is TRBV11-3, with 16 bases that match TRBD2. Germline values: CDR1 SGHNT, CDR2 YENEEA. V lost 5 bases and J lost 9; bases outside the gene matches: 7. The CDR3 contains 16 residues.

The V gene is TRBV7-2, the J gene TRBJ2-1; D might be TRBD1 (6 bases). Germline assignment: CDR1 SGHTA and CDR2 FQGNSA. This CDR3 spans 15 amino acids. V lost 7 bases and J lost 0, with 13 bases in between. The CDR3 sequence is CASTYDRSSYNEQFF. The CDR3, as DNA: TGTGCCAGCACCTACGACAGGAGCTCCTACAATGAGCAGTTCTTC.

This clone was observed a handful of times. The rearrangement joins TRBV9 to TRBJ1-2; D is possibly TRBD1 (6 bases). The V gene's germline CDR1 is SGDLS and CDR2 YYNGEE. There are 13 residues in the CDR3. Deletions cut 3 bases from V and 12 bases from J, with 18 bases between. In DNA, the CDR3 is TGTGCCAGCAGCGGCCGACAGGAAGGTATCGACACCTTC. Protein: CASSGRQEGIDTF.

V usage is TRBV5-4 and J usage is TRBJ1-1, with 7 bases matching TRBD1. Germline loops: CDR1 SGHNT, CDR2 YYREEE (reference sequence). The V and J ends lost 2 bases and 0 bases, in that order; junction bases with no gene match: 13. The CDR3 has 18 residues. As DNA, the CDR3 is TGTGCCAGCAGCTTACAGGGGCTGACTCGCAGACTGAACACTGAAGCTTTCTTT. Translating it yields CASSLQGLTRRLNTEAFF.

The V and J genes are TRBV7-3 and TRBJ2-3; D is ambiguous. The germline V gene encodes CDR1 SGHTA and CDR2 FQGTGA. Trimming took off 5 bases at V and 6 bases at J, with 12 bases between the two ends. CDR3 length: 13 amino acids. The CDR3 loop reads CASSLGMGDTQYF. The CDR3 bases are TGTGCCAGCAGCCTAGGGATGGGGGATACGCAGTATTTT.

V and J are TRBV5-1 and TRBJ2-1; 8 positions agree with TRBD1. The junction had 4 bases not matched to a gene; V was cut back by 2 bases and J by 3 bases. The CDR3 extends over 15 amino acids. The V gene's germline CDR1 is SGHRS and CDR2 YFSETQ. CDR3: CASSFGQGVYNEQFF. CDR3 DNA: TGCGCCAGCAGCTTCGGACAGGGCGTCTACAATGAGCAGTTCTTC. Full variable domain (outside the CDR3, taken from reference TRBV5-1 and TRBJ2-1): KAGVTQTPRYLIKTRGQQVTLSCSPISGHRSVSWYQQTPGQGLQFLFEYFSETQRNKGNFPGRFSGRQFSNSRSEMNVSTLELGDSALYLCASSFGQGVYNEQFFGPGTRLTVL.

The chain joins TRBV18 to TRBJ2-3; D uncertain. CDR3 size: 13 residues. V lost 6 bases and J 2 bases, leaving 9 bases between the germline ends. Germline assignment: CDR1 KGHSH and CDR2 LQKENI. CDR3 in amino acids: CASSLGPTDTQYF. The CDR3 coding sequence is TGTGCCAGCTCGCTAGGGCCCACAGATACGCAGTATTTT.

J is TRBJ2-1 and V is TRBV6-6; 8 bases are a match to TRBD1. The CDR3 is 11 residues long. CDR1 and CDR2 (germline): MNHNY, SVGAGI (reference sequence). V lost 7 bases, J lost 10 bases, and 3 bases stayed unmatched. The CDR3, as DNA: TGTGCCAGCACCAGGGGGCAAGAGCAGTTCTTC. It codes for CASTRGQEQFF.

In DNA form, the CDR3 reads TGTGCCAGTAGTCCCCCACAGGGGACAACAATGAACACTGAAGCTTTCTTT. The encoded protein is CASSPPQGTTMNTEAFF. The V call is TRBV19, the J call TRBJ1-1, with TRBD1 matching 7 bases. Germline V gene sequence: CDR1 LNHDA, CDR2 SQIVND (reference sequence). V was pared by 5 bases and J by 0 bases, with 12 bases of the junction left unmatched. The CDR3 is 17 amino acids.

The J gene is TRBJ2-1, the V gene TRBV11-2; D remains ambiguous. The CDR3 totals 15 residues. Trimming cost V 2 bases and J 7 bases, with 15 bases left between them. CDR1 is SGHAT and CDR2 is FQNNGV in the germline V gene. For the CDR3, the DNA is TGTGCCAGCAGCTTAACACTCTCTTTCGAGAATGAGCAGTTCTTC. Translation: CASSLTLSFENEQFF.

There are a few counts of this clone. CDR3 nucleotide sequence: TGTGCCAGCAGTTACGGTCCAACCTACGAGCAGTACTTC. Its translation: CASSYGPTYEQYF. The chain has TRBV6-5 and TRBJ2-7, with D unresolved. The CDR3 consists of 13 residues. Trimming took 2 bases from V and 2 from J, leaving 7 bases between them. Germline values: CDR1 MNHEY, CDR2 SVGAGI.

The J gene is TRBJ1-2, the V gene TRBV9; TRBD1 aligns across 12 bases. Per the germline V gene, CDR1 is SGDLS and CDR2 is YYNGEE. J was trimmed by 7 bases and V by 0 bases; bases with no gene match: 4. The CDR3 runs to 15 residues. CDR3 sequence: CASSVGGQGAGGYTF. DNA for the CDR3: TGTGCCAGCAGCGTAGGGGGACAGGGGGCGGGTGGCTACACCTTC.

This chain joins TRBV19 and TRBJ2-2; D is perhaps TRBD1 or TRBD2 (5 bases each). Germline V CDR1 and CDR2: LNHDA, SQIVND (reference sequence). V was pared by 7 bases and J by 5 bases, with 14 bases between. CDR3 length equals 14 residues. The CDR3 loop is CASNEGQWTGELFF. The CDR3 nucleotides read TGTGCCAGTAATGAGGGGCAATGGACCGGGGAGCTGTTTTTT.

As DNA, the CDR3 is TGTGCCAGCAGTCCTCGGACAGGGTACACAGATACGCAGTATTTT. Translation: CASSPRTGYTDTQYF. The chain couples TRBV28 to TRBJ2-3, with 8 bases that match TRBD1. Germline V gene sequence: CDR1 MDHEN, CDR2 SYDVKM. V shed 5 bases, J shed 2 bases, and the junction held 6 bases outside the gene matches. There are 15 residues in the CDR3. The whole variable domain, filled in from reference TRBV28 and TRBJ2-3, reads DVKVTQSSRYLVKRTGEKVFLECVQDMDHENMFWYRQDPGLGLRLIYFSYDVKMKEKGDIPEGYSVSREKKERFSLILESASTNQTSMYLCASSPRTGYTDTQYFGPGTRLTVL.

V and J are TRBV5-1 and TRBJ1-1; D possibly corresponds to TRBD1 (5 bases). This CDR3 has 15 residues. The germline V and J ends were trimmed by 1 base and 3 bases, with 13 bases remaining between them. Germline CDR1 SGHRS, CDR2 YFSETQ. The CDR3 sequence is CASSLYGARDTEAFF. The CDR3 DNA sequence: TGCGCCAGCAGCTTGTATGGGGCCCGGGACACTGAAGCTTTCTTT.

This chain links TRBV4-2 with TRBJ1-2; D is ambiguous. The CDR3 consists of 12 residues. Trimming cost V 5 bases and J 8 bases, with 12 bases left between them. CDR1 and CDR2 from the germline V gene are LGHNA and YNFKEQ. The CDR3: CASSGGDGGYTF. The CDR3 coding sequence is TGTGCCAGCAGCGGAGGAGACGGGGGCTACACCTTC.

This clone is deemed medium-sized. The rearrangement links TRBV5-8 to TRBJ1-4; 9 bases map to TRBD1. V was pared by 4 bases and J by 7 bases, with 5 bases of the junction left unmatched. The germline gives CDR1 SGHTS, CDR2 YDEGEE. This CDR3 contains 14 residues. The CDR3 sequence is CASSRQGVIEKLFF. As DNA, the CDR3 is TGTGCCAGCAGCCGACAGGGGGTAATTGAAAAACTGTTTTTT.

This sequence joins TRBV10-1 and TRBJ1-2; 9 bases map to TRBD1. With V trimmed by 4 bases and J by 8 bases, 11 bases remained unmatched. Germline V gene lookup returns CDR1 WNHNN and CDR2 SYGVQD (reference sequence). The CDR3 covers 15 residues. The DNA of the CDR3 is TGCGCCAGCAGTGCCCCGGGACAGGGATGTGACGGCTACACCTTC. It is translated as CASSAPGQGCDGYTF.

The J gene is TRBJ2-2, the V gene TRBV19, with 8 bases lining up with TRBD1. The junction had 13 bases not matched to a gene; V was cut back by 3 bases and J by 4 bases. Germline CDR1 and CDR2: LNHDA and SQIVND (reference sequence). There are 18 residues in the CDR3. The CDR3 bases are TGTGCCAGTAGTATTCTCCGTGGACAGGGTCGTAGCACCGGGGAGCTGTTTTTT. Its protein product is CASSILRGQGRSTGELFF.

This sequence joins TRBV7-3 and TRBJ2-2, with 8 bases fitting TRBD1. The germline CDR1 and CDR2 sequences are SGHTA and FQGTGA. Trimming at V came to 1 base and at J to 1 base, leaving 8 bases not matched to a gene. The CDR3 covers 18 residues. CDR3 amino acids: CASSLKPAGGMNTGELFF. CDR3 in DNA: TGTGCCAGCAGCTTAAAGCCGGCAGGGGGCATGAACACCGGGGAGCTGTTTTTT.

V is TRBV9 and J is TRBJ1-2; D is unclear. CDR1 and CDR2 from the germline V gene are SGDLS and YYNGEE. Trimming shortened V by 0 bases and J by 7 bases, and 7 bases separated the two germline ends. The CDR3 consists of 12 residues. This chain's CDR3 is CASSVEDGGYTF. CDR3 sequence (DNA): TGTGCCAGCAGCGTAGAGGACGGTGGCTACACCTTC.

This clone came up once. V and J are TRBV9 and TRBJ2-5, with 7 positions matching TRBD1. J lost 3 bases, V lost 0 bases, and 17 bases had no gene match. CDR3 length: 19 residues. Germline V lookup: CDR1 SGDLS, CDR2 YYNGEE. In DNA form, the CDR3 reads TGTGCCAGCAGCGTAGATGATGGGACCGGGACAGTGACAAAAGAGACCCAGTACTTC. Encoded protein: CASSVDDGTGTVTKETQYF.